The entry that follows covers one T cell receptor beta chain sequence. Its antigen remains unidentified. Specified treatment: 15 Gy SBRT to primary tumor, nephrectomy 4 weeks later. Nephrectomy followed 15 Gy stereotactic body radiation by 4 weeks. Only in-frame clones appear in the TCRdb table, and some are missing; sequencing was by immunoSEQ multiplex PCR. The sample contains 15,000 to 20,000 clones, around 55% of which appear only once. The sample is drawn from a study of radiation and T cells in renal cell carcinoma. Study conclusions and caveats: Without pretreatment biopsies, baseline tumor clonotype presence was undetermined. From baseline, blood top tumor clonotypes peaked at 2 weeks post-radiation.

CDR1 SGHAT and CDR2 FQNNGV come from the germline V gene. Trimming took off 3 bases at V and 0 bases at J, with 15 bases between the two ends. This CDR3 is built from 16 residues. The material was tumor tissue, obtained from a patient whose treatment included radiotherapy and nephrectomy. The V call is TRBV11-2, the J call TRBJ2-7, with D tentatively TRBD2 (6 bases). The receptor was isolated from a man aged 45-65 years with renal cell carcinoma. Written as DNA, the CDR3 is TGTGCCAGCAGCTTGGGTAGCGGTACTAGCTCCTACGAGCAGTACTTC. Translating gives CASSLGSGTSSYEQYF.